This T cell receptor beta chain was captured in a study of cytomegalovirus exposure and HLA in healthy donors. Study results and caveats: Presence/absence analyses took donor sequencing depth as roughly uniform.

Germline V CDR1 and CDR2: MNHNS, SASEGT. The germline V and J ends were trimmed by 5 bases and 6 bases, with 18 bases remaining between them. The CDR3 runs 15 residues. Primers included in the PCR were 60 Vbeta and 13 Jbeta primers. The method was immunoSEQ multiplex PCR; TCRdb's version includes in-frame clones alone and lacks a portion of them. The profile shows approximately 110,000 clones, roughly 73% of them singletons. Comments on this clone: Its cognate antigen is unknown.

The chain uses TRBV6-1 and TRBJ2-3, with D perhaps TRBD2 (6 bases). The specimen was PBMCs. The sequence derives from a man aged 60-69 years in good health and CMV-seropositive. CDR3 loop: CASSPFVGAGDTQYF. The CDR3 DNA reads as TGTGCCAGCAGTCCCTTTGTCGGGGCGGGGGATACGCAGTATTTT.